Included here is one T cell receptor beta chain sequence, with context. The clone's antigen remains unknown. The input lacks base qualities; no much larger clone sits a single base away. TCRbeta CDR3 regions were amplified from genomic DNA using the immunoSEQ Assay, a bias-controlled multiplex PCR. Under the source paper's analysis protocol: Within the assay, amplification of reference gene primers was used to estimate how many nucleated cells each sample contained. Sequence reads were collapsed and filtered to measure the absolute abundance of every unique TCRbeta CDR3 rearrangement. For each sample, productive Simpson clonality was calculated by taking the square root of Simpson's diversity index across productive rearrangements. TCRdb holds this immuneACCESS table with in-frame rearrangements only. Some clones are missing; in checked studies, unresolved V genes explain under half, and the rest has no known cause. D and trimming were read from the DNA, whereas the V and J calls and clone size are those reported in that table. Present in this sample are tens of thousands of clones, around 83% of which were seen just once. In total, the top ten clones hold roughly 20% of the sample.

The CDR3 measures 17 amino acids from cysteine to phenylalanine. CDR3 DNA only is kept here, 51 bases in frame from base 1. Relative to germline, V is missing 6 bases and J is missing 4 bases, with 12 bases of the junction outside any gene match. For CDR1 and CDR2, the germline V gene lists SNHLY and FYNNEI. Each collaborating institution followed its own protocols to collect whole blood in K2EDTA tubes. Collaborator samples were shipped for TCRbeta analysis as frozen whole blood, isolated PBMCs, or DNA extracted from either sample type. The sample belongs to a study of blood T cell repertoires in COVID-19 (dated by TCRdb to about 2020). Regarding the research as a whole: Collaborator samples came from the United States, Italy and Spain and covered acute and convalescent phases of COVID-19. The material from the prospective study consisted of cDNA or gDNA derived from T cells, B-cell-depleted T cells, or PBMCs. Deeply sampled blood TCRbeta repertoires from subjects exposed to, actively infected with, or recovered from COVID-19 were included in the dataset. A freely available public database, intended as a resource for researchers studying the immune response to SARS-CoV-2, is where the repertoires were released. Samples were obtained from the ongoing ImmuneRACE study (first 160 participants) and from 950 to 1,500 subjects provided by 6 global collaborators. The sample metadata nearly always contained a de-identified subject ID, COVID-19 status, age in years and sex. Where available, HLA class I and class II types were taken from metadata supplied by the sample provider and were not determined by assay-based typing.

Here is what the overall study found, with its caveats: Clinical and demographic metadata were provided uncurated, with the amount varying by source and participant.

Sequencing used peripheral blood. The TCR was taken from a woman older than 75 in a cohort sampled during active or convalescent COVID-19. The V and J genes are TRBV2 and TRBJ2-7; 13 central nucleotides agree with TRBD2. The CDR3 protein: CASSANPGLAGAYEQYF. The DNA sequence follows: TGTGCCAGCAGCGCCAATCCCGGACTAGCGGGAGCATACGAGCAGTACTTC.